This T cell receptor beta chain was sequenced for a study of blood T cells in healthy people across ages. As for this clonotype: Germline and junction disagree at one end, which may indicate a read error.

This CDR3 region has 13 residues. In germline, CDR1 is GTSNPN, CDR2 SVGIG (reference sequence). Together with a sample-barcoded 5' primer, a J-beta primer mix was included in a second PCR lasting roughly 7 to 11 cycles. TCRdb processed the 5' RACE reads anew with MiXCR; each CDR3 protein has one entry. The data hold some 700,000 distinct CDR3 sequences, with about 20% observed a single time. The origin of this receptor is a man in his 70s in good health. The sequenced sample consisted of blood. The chain recombines TRBV30 with TRBJ2-5; D might be TRBD1 or TRBD2, each matching 5 bases. Written as DNA, the CDR3 is TGTGCCCGGAGAAATGGGGGTTCAAAGACCCAGTACTTC. Its protein product is CARRNGGSKTQYF. The variable domain in full, completed from reference TRBV30 and TRBJ2-5, reads SQTIHQWPATLVQPVGSPLSLECTVEGTSNPNLYWYRQAAGRGLQLLFYSVGIGQISSEVPQNLSASRPQDRQFILSSKKLLLSDSGFYLCARRNGGSKTQYFGPGTRLLVL.